Shown below are 13 T cell receptor beta chains from a single sample sequenced in a study of blood T cells in healthy people across ages. Then a second PCR, running about 7 to 11 cycles, was carried out with a sample-barcoded 5' primer and a J-beta primer mix. TCRdb re-called the 5' RACE reads through MiXCR, storing one row per CDR3 protein. The data show about 750,000 distinct CDR3 sequences, with 53% seen just once and around 40% held by the top ten. The specimen sequenced was blood. All receptors come from a man older than 75 in good health.

This sequence joins TRBV9 and TRBJ2-1, with 11 bases lining up with TRBD2. The CDR3 spans 17 residues. Germline V gene data show CDR1 as SGDLS and CDR2 as YYNGEE. With 4 bases clipped from V and 10 bases from J, the junction kept 16 bases outside the gene matches. CDR3 loop: CASSNQGMRLAGGEQFF. The CDR3 nucleotides are TGTGCCAGCAGCAACCAAGGGATGAGGCTAGCGGGGGGAGAGCAGTTCTTC. The variable domain in full, with the rest retrieved from reference TRBV9 and TRBJ2-1, is DSGVTQTPKHLITATGQRVTLRCSPRSGDLSVYWYQQSLDQGLQFLIQYYNGEERAKGNILERFSAQQFPDLHSELNLSSLELGDSALYFCASSNQGMRLAGGEQFFGPGTRLTVL.

This clonotype was observed at least ten times. The rearrangement uses TRBV20-1 and TRBJ2-7, with 7 nucleotides matching TRBD1. Losses at the gene ends were 0 bases for V and 2 bases for J; bases not matched to a gene: 4. CDR1 DFQATT and CDR2 SNEGSKA come from the germline V gene (reference sequence). The CDR3 is 14 amino acids. DNA for the CDR3: TGCAGTGCTAGAGACCACAGGGGCCCCTACGAGCAGTACTTC. Protein sequence: CSARDHRGPYEQYF.

This clonotype is a singleton in its sample. J is TRBJ2-1 and V is TRBV20-1; 10 bases are a match to TRBD2. CDR1 DFQATT and CDR2 SNEGSKA come from the germline V gene (reference sequence). The CDR3 length is 18 residues. V shed 0 bases, J shed 9 bases, and the junction held 17 bases outside the gene matches. CDR3 sequence: CSARENSGGLAGVVEQFF. The DNA for the CDR3 is TGCAGTGCTAGAGAAAACTCGGGGGGGCTAGCGGGAGTGGTTGAGCAGTTCTTC.

The chain has TRBV7-2 and TRBJ2-7, with a tentative D call TRBD2 (5 bases). The V end lost 5 bases, the J end lost 6 bases, and 11 bases lay between the germline ends. CDR1 and CDR2 from the germline V gene are SGHTA and FQGNSA. The CDR3 spans 12 residues. The CDR3 is CASSHGLTEQYF. In DNA form, the CDR3 reads TGTGCCAGCAGCCACGGACTTACCGAGCAGTACTTC. Combining the CDR3 with reference TRBV7-2 and TRBJ2-7 gives the whole variable domain GAGVSQSPSNKVTEKGKDVELRCDPISGHTALYWYRQSLGQGLEFLIYFQGNSAPDKSGLPSDRFSAERTGGSVSTLTIQRTQQEDSAVYLCASSHGLTEQYFGPGTRLTVT.

The V call is TRBV7-9, the J call TRBJ2-1, with unresolved D. The CDR3 has 14 residues. Germline values: CDR1 SEHNR, CDR2 FQNEAQ (reference sequence). With 4 bases removed from V and 0 bases from J, the gap between germline ends came to 7 bases. The CDR3 coding sequence is TGTGCCAGCAGCTCCCTAGGCTCCTACAATGAGCAGTTCTTC. Its protein product is CASSSLGSYNEQFF.

This clonotype was observed a few times. The gene calls are TRBV7-9 and TRBJ2-3; D is unclear. Trimming took 8 bases from V and 5 from J, leaving 8 bases between them. Germline V gene sequence: CDR1 SEHNR, CDR2 FQNEAQ (reference sequence). CDR3 length equals 11 residues. The DNA for the CDR3 is TGTGCCAGCTTCGCGAAAGATACGCAGTATTTT. This translates into CASFAKDTQYF.

Points on this clonotype: This sequence may be a read error, since a much larger clone differs from it by one base. This chain joins TRBV9 and TRBJ2-5; D is ambiguous. The germline V gene has CDR1 SGDLS and CDR2 YYNGEE. Trimming pared 0 bases from V and 11 bases from J, leaving 14 bases between. CDR3 length equals 13 residues. The CDR3 loop is CASSVGGTAEQYF. CDR3 in DNA: TGTGCCAGCAGCGTAGGAGGAACCGCTGAGCAGTACTTC.

This rearrangement joins TRBV20-1 to TRBJ1-2; D perhaps matches TRBD1 (5 bases). In germline, CDR1 is DFQATT, CDR2 SNEGSKA (reference sequence). This CDR3 comprises 11 residues. The V and J ends lost 1 base and 8 bases respectively, with 8 bases between them. The CDR3 region has the DNA TGCAGTGCTAGAGGTCAGGGAGGCTACACCTTC. This codes for CSARGQGGYTF.

This clonotype was picked up a small number of times. The chain is built from TRBV12-3 or TRBV12-4 and TRBJ2-7; 10 bases line up with TRBD1. The length of the CDR3 is 14 residues. V was clipped by 5 bases and J by 2 bases; unmatched bases: 3. The CDR3 reads CASSTGTGAYEQYF. CDR3 nucleotides: TGTGCCAGCAGTACCGGGACAGGGGCCTACGAGCAGTACTTC.

This clonotype has only a few counts. V and J are TRBV7-9 and TRBJ2-7; unclear D gene. Looked up from germline, CDR1 is SEHNR and CDR2 is FQNEAQ (reference sequence). V lost 5 bases to trimming and J lost 0 bases, with 17 bases between them. The CDR3 is 16 amino acids. The CDR3 protein is CASSLQKPEGSYEQYF. In DNA, the CDR3 is TGTGCCAGCAGCCTTCAAAAACCCGAAGGCTCCTACGAGCAGTACTTC.

This chain links TRBV14 with TRBJ1-2; D remains ambiguous. Trimming removed 0 bases from V and 8 bases from J, with 13 bases in between. The germline V gene encodes CDR1 SGHDN and CDR2 FVKESK. The CDR3 is made up of 14 amino acids. Here the CDR3 DNA reads TGTGCCAGCAGCCAAGATTTGCGGGCTAAAGGCTACACCTTC. Encoded protein: CASSQDLRAKGYTF.

This clonotype was observed a single time. The chain couples TRBV4-2 to TRBJ2-5, with D possibly matching TRBD2 (5 bases). Germline CDR1 is LGHNA and CDR2 is YNFKEQ. V gave up 4 bases and J gave up 1 base, with 10 bases separating them. The CDR3 loop spans 14 amino acids. CDR3 DNA sequence: TGTGCCAGCAGCCCAGGACTTCCCCAAGAGACCCAGTACTTC. This codes for CASSPGLPQETQYF.

This clonotype was counted between two and nine times. This sequence joins TRBV9 and TRBJ2-7; D might be TRBD1 or TRBD2, each matching 5 bases. The CDR3 contains 14 residues. The V gene's germline CDR1 is SGDLS and CDR2 YYNGEE. V lost 4 bases and J lost 7, with 18 bases in between. The CDR3 region is CASSIGSGRYEQYF. CDR3 nucleotide sequence: TGTGCCAGCAGCATAGGATCGGGGCGCTATGAGCAGTACTTC.